This T cell receptor (beta chain) comes out of a study of T cell responses to AZD1222 COVID-19 vaccine. Study-wide points: White British people made up most donors, females outnumbered males, and clonal diversity was possibly underestimated.

To note about this clone: Its matching antigen is unknown.

Trimming removed 3 bases at V and 1 base at J, with 10 bases between. The CDR3 loop spans 15 amino acids. The germline gives CDR1 MNHEY, CDR2 SMNVEV (reference sequence). Using immunoSEQ multiplex PCR, the repertoire was profiled, and TCRdb retains in-frame clones only, with some absent. This sample has over 100,000 clones; around 85% occur once, and the top ten carry approximately 2.4%. This sample comprised peripheral blood, obtained on day 0 of AZD1222 vaccination. The source is an adult in good health. The V gene is TRBV27, the J gene TRBJ1-5; D is possibly TRBD1 (6 bases). CDR3 sequence (DNA): TGTGCCAGCAGTTTCACAGGGACAAGCAATCAGCCCCAGCATTTT. Protein sequence: CASSFTGTSNQPQHF.